A selection of T cell receptor beta chains follows, all from one sample in a study of CD8+ T cells in alopecia areata. TCRdb's table, derived via immunoSEQ multiplex PCR, lists solely in-frame clones and lacks some. Here the sample spans fewer than 200,000 clones, around three fifths being singletons. Sequenced material: CD8+ T cells sorted from blood, taken at week 24, from a patient treated with tofacitinib. The receptors were sampled from a human donor with alopecia areata. CDR3s leave out the opening cysteine and the closing phenylalanine or tryptophan. Some rows have no size entry. The others give once, few or many, or a class for an expanded clone.

V | size | length | CDR3
TRBV9 | few | 13 | ASSDWTGDGNTIY
TRBV29-1 | - | 10 | SVASFNNEQF
TRBV23-1 | few | 14 | ASPPLWAGCDQPQH
TRBV7-9 | - | 10 | ASSLSGTGMN
TRBV13 | few | 12 | ASTFMVAPDTQY
TRBV23-1 | - | 12 | ASRPSGDSYEQY
TRBV27 | - | 14 | ASTTPGQSSYNEQF
TRBV27 | - | 14 | ASSSPTGPWGYEQY
TRBV4-1 | - | 11 | ASSHDRAYEQY
TRBV12-5 | - | 12 | ASGPDGPSSEQY
TRBV30 | - | 12 | AWTPRGRSYEQY
TRBV5-1 | few | 12 | ASSFGEHNYEQY
TRBV7-9 | - | 11 | ASTRQTNEKLF
TRBV4-2 | few | 11 | ASSRRVPTEAF
TRBV5-6 | few | 13 | ASSFGRSSYNEQF
TRBV10-3 | few | 12 | AISESGGNYGYT
TRBV10-2 | - | 11 | ASSELGNTEAF
TRBV21-1 | - | 10 | ASFGPSYGYT
TRBV2 | once | 13 | TSSESISLDYGYT
TRBV6-6 | - | 12 | ASTFSEVTGELF
TRBV4-1 | - | 10 | ASSQDQAEQF
TRBV27 | - | 12 | ASSLGGPGNTIY
TRBV9 | once | 13 | ASSVLTGTNTEAF
TRBV27 | once | 16 | ASSFPASGGPAYNEQF
TRBV30 | - | 11 | AWRVGSSYEQY
TRBV20-1 | - | 9 | SARRRYGYT
TRBV5-1 | - | 11 | ASSSDSKETQY
TRBV7-2 | - | 11 | ASTVWDYNEQF
TRBV15 | - | 11 | AAGAGANQPQH
TRBV7-3 | - | 15 | ASSLTQGGPGANVLT
TRBV5-6 | few | 11 | ASREGSYNEQF
TRBV5-5 | - | 11 | ASSPRAYNEQF
TRBV2 | few | 13 | ASTGLQGASREQY